This TCR beta chain was sequenced during a study of T cell responses to AZD1222 COVID-19 vaccine. On the study more broadly: Recipients boosted at about 4 weeks or about 12 weeks are pooled. Findings of the study overall: Rises in breadth and depth of Spike-specific TCRs came after two AZD1222 doses. There were mostly white British donors and more females than males, and clonal diversity was possibly underestimated.

A word on this clone: Its matching antigen is unknown.

Trimming pared 0 bases from V and 6 bases from J, leaving 11 bases between. There are 14 residues in the CDR3. In germline, CDR1 is KGHSH, CDR2 LQKENI. Repertoires were generated with immunoSEQ multiplex PCR, while TCRdb's copy carries only in-frame clones and drops some. The table includes 150,000 or so clones, roughly 90% detected once. The chain has TRBV18 and TRBJ1-1, with D unclear. Here the sequenced sample was peripheral blood, taken on day 0 of AZD1222 vaccination. This clonotype was obtained from an adult in good health. CDR3 sequence reads: CASSPPSRAAEAFF. CDR3 DNA sequence: TGTGCCAGCTCACCACCGAGCCGGGCGGCTGAAGCTTTCTTT.